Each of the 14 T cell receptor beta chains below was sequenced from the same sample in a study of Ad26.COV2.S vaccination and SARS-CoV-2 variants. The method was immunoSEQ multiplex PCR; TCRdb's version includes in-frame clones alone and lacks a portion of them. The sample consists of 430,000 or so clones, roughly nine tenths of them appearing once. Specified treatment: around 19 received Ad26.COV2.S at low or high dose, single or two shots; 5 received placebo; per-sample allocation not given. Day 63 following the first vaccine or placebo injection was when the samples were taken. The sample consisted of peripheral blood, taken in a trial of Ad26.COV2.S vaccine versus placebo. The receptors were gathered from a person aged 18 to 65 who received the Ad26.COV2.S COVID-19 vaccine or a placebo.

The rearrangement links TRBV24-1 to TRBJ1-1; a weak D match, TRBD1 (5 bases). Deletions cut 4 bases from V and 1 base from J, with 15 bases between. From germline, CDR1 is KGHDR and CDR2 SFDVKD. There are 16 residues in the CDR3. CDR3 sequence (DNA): TGTGCCACCAGTGACCTGGGGCGGGTGGAGAACACTGAAGCTTTCTTT. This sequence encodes CATSDLGRVENTEAFF.

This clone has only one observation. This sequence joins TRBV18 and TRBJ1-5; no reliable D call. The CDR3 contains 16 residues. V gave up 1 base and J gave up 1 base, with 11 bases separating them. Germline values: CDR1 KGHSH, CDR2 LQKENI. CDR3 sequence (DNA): TGTGCCAGCTCACCACTCCCCACCGTGAGCAATCAGCCCCAGCATTTT. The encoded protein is CASSPLPTVSNQPQHF.

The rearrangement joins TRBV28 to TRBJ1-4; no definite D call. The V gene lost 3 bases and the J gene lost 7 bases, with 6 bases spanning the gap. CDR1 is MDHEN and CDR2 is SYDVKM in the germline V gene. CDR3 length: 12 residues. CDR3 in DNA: TGTGCCAGCAGTTTTGACCGTGAAAAACTGTTTTTT. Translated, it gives CASSFDREKLFF.

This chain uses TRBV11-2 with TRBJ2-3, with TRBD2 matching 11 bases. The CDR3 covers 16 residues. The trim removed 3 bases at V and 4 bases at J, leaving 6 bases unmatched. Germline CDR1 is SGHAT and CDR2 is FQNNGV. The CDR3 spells CASSLMLAGGADTQYF. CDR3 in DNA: TGTGCCAGCAGCTTGATGCTAGCGGGAGGAGCAGATACGCAGTATTTT.

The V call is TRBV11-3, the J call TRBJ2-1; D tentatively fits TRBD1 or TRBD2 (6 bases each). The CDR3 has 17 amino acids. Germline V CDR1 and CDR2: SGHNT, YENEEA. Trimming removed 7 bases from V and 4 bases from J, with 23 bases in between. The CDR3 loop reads CASIGGGSARKYNEQFF. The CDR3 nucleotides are TGTGCCAGCATCGGAGGGGGGAGCGCGAGGAAGTACAATGAGCAGTTCTTC.

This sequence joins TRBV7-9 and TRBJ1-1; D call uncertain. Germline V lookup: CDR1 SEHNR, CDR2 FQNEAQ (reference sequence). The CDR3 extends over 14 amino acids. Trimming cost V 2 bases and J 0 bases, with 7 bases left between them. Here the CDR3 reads CASSLRPLNTEAFF. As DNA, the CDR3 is TGTGCCAGCAGCTTACGCCCTCTGAACACTGAAGCTTTCTTT.

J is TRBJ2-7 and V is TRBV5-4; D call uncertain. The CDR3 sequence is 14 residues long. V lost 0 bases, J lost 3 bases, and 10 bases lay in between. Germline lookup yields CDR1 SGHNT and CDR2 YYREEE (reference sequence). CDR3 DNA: TGTGCCAGCAGCTTGGTTGGGCGGATCTACGAGCAGTACTTC. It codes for CASSLVGRIYEQYF.

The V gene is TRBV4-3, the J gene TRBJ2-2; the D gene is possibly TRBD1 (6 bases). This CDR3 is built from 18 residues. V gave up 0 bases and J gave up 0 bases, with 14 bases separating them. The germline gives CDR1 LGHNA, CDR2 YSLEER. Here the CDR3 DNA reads TGCGCCAGCAGCCAAGACATTGTGGGGGCGGCGAACACCGGGGAGCTGTTTTTT. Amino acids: CASSQDIVGAANTGELFF.

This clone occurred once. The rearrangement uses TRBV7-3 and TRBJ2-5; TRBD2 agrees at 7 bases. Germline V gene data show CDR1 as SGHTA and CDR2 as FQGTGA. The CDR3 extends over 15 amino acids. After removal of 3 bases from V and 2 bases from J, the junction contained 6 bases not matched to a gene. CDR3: CASSLGSGHQETQYF. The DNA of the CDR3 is TGTGCCAGCAGCTTGGGTAGCGGGCATCAAGAGACCCAGTACTTC.

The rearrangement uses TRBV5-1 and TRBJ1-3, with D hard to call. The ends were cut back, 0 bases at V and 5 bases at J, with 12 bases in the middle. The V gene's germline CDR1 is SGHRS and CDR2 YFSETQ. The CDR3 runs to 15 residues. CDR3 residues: CASSLASGWRNTIYF. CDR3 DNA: TGCGCCAGCAGCTTGGCGTCAGGTTGGCGAAACACCATATATTTT.

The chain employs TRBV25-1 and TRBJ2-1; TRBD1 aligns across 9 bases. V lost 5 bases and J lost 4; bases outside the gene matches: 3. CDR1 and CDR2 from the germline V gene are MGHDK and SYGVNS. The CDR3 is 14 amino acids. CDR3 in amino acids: CASSLTGGYNEQFF. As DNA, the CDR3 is TGTGCCAGCAGTTTGACAGGGGGATACAATGAGCAGTTCTTC.

CDR3 coding DNA: TGCAGCGCCTCTTGGCACCAGGGCTACACCTTC. It is translated as CSASWHQGYTF. The chain recombines TRBV29-1 with TRBJ1-2; no reliable D call. The germline CDR1 and CDR2 sequences are SQVTM and ANQGSEA. Trimming took off 7 bases at V and 8 bases at J, with 14 bases between the two ends. There are 11 residues in the CDR3.

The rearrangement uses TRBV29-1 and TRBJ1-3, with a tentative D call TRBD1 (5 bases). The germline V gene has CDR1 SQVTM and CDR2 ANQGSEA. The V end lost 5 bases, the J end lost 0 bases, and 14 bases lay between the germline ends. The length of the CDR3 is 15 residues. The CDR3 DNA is TGCAGCGTTCGTCAGGGCGCAGTCTCTGGAAACACCATATATTTT. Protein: CSVRQGAVSGNTIYF.

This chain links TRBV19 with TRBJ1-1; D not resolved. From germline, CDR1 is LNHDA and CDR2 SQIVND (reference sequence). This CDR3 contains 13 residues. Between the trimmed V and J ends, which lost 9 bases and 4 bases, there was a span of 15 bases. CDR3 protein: CASQEGGVTEAFF. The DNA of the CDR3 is TGTGCCAGCCAGGAGGGAGGAGTCACTGAAGCTTTCTTT.